This entry lists 2 T cell receptor beta chains sequenced from one sample in a study of T cell changes during pregnancy in multiple sclerosis. Generated by immunoSEQ multiplex PCR, the TCRdb table keeps only in-frame clones and is missing some. The profile shows tens of thousands of clones, under 90% of them singletons. The sequencing used peripheral blood, collected after pregnancy. These TCRs come from a female donor in good health, enrolled as a control in a pregnancy study.

J is TRBJ2-5 and V is TRBV7-9, with D maybe TRBD2 (5 bases). Trimming removed 5 bases from V and 1 base from J, with 14 bases in between. CDR3 length: 15 amino acids. From germline, CDR1 is SEHNR and CDR2 FQNEAQ (reference sequence). CDR3 DNA sequence: TGTGCCAGCAGCCCCCGGGGTAGCGTCCAAGAGACCCAGTACTTC. Translated: CASSPRGSVQETQYF.

V is TRBV7-2 and J is TRBJ2-6; D call uncertain. The CDR3 is 16 amino acids. Trimming cost V 0 bases and J 1 base, with 7 bases left between them. Germline CDR1 is SGHTA and CDR2 is FQGNSA. CDR3 coding DNA: TGTGCCAGCAGCTTAGCGAGCAGGTCTGGGGCCAACGTCCTGACTTTC. Its protein is CASSLASRSGANVLTF.